The 24 T cell receptor beta chains below come from one sample, sequenced in a study of CXCR3-negative and CXCR3-positive naive CD8 T cells. Study findings and constraints: CXCR3-positive naive cells carried more hydrophobic TRB CDR3s than CXCR3-negative naive cells did.

Antigen specificity for these receptors is unknown. UMI-labeled TRB cDNA libraries were prepared by 5' RACE. TCRdb re-analyzed the 5' RACE reads; it lists each CDR3 protein once, without DNA. The table for this sample gives 140,000 to 150,000 distinct CDR3 sequences. The sample consisted of naive CXCR3+ CD8+ T cells from blood. The subset denotes: CD45RO-CCR7+CD27+CD95- naive CD8+ T cells expressing CXCR3 (TNR3+). The receptors derive from a human donor in good health. Some clones in this sample may be carry-over from other donors' samples.

CDR3 protein: CASSPSEGGNTDTQYF. The gene calls are TRBV7-9 and TRBJ2-3; the D gene TCRdb calls, TRBD2, cannot be checked with no DNA. This CDR3 spans 16 amino acids. The germline CDR1 and CDR2 sequences are SEHNR and FQNEAQ (reference sequence). The whole variable domain, filled in from reference TRBV7-9 and TRBJ2-3, reads DTGVSQNPRHKITKRGQNVTFRCDPISEHNRLYWYRQTLGQGPEFLTYFQNEAQLEKSRLLSDRFSAERPKGSFSTLEIQRTEQGDSAMYLCASSPSEGGNTDTQYFGPGTRLTVL.

The chain joins TRBV6-4 to TRBJ2-1; there is no DNA to check the TCRdb D call of TRBD1. CDR1 MRHNA and CDR2 SNTAGT come from the germline V gene. The CDR3 runs to 16 residues. CDR3 protein: CASSEEPGQGLNEQFF.

The chain joins TRBV6-5 to TRBJ2-2; TCRdb's D call, TRBD2, is unchecked because there is no DNA. Looked up from germline, CDR1 is MNHEY and CDR2 is SVGAGI. This CDR3 contains 15 residues. CDR3 region: CASSYSGGDTGELFF.

V and J are TRBV10-3 and TRBJ2-7; the TCRdb call, TRBD1, lacks DNA for checking. This CDR3 is 15 amino acids long. Germline V lookup: CDR1 ENHRY, CDR2 SYGVKD. CDR3 protein: CAISDRDTIHYEQYF.

The chain uses TRBV18 and TRBJ2-3. Germline-derived CDR1 and CDR2 are KGHSH and LQKENI. The CDR3 length is 12 residues. The CDR3 protein is CASSPPDLTQYF.

The rearrangement uses TRBV27 and TRBJ2-1. Per the germline V gene, CDR1 is MNHEY and CDR2 is SMNVEV (reference sequence). The CDR3 contains 12 residues. CDR3 amino acids: CASSFGDDEQFF.

This CDR3 is CASSLGQGINEQYF. The chain has TRBV5-1 and TRBJ2-7; there is no DNA to check the TCRdb D call of TRBD1. The CDR3 spans 14 residues. Germline V CDR1 and CDR2: SGHRS, YFSETQ.

V is TRBV7-9 and J is TRBJ2-1; without DNA, the TCRdb call of TRBD1 cannot be checked. From germline, CDR1 is SEHNR and CDR2 FQNEAQ (reference sequence). The length of the CDR3 is 17 residues. The CDR3 spells CASSPVGAGRGDNEQFF.

The chain has TRBV20-1 and TRBJ1-1. This CDR3 contains 14 residues. The germline V gene encodes CDR1 DFQATT and CDR2 SNEGSKA (reference sequence). The CDR3 spells CSANRDGRYTEAFF.

This rearrangement joins TRBV13 to TRBJ2-7; TCRdb returns TRBD2, unconfirmable since there is no DNA. Germline lookup yields CDR1 PRHDT and CDR2 FYEKMQ (reference sequence). CDR3 length: 16 residues. CDR3 residues: CASSFSHSREDWEQYF.

The chain links TRBV29-1 to TRBJ2-5; as DNA is missing, the TRBD1 call by TCRdb cannot be tested. The CDR3 runs 13 residues. Germline CDR1 SQVTM, CDR2 ANQGSEA. Here the CDR3 reads CSVLMGVSETQYF. Full variable domain (remainder filled in from reference TRBV29-1 and TRBJ2-5): SAVISQKPSRDICQRGTSLTIQCQVDSQVTMMFWYRQQPGQSLTLIATANQGSEATYESGFVIDKFPISRPNLTFSTLTVSNMSPEDSSIYLCSVLMGVSETQYFGPGTRLLVL.

The V gene is TRBV6-1, the J gene TRBJ1-1; TCRdb reports TRBD1, a call that lacks DNA to check it against. Looked up from germline, CDR1 is MNHNS and CDR2 is SASEGT. The length of the CDR3 is 14 residues. CDR3: CASGYGQGGTEAFF.

The chain has TRBV28 and TRBJ2-1; TCRdb picks TRBD1, but there is no DNA to check that call. Germline values: CDR1 MDHEN, CDR2 SYDVKM. CDR3 size: 17 residues. The CDR3 reads CASSPPRGGGVYNEQFF.

The J gene is TRBJ2-1, the V gene TRBV7-8; the TCRdb call, TRBD1, lacks DNA for checking. Germline V gene lookup returns CDR1 SGHVS and CDR2 FQNEAQ. This CDR3 has 12 amino acids. CDR3 loop: CASNGPGDEQFF.

V and J are TRBV29-1 and TRBJ1-1; the D gene TCRdb calls, TRBD1, cannot be checked with no DNA. The CDR3 totals 13 residues. Germline V gene sequence: CDR1 SQVTM, CDR2 ANQGSEA. CDR3: CSVRDREGAEAFF.

The chain joins TRBV6-6 to TRBJ2-7; TCRdb calls TRBD1, which cannot be checked without DNA. The length of the CDR3 is 15 residues. Germline CDR1 and CDR2: MNHNY and SVGAGI (reference sequence). This CDR3 is CASSYNRDKPYEQYF.

The rearrangement joins TRBV12-3 or TRBV12-4 to TRBJ1-2; TCRdb outputs TRBD1, but without DNA this stays unchecked. This CDR3 region has 15 residues. The CDR3 here is CASSFSGRSIYGYTF.

J is TRBJ2-1 and V is TRBV7-9; TCRdb's assignment of TRBD1 cannot be checked, as there is no DNA. Germline loops: CDR1 SEHNR, CDR2 FQNEAQ (reference sequence). The CDR3 covers 15 residues. CDR3 in amino acids: CASSYLTGYYNEQFF.

This chain connects TRBV7-9 to TRBJ1-4; TCRdb's D gene call, TRBD1, goes unchecked for lack of DNA. Germline V gene lookup returns CDR1 SEHNR and CDR2 FQNEAQ (reference sequence). The CDR3 sequence is 17 residues long. The CDR3 reads CASSLARSGQGGEKLFF.

The CDR3 here is CASSISPLSAGEETQYF. The chain employs TRBV6-2 or TRBV6-3 and TRBJ2-5; the TCRdb call, TRBD2, lacks DNA for checking. Looked up from germline, CDR1 is MNHEY and CDR2 is SVGEGT. The CDR3 is 17 residues long.

The CDR3 region is CAISEGGIGEQYF. J is TRBJ2-7 and V is TRBV10-3; with no DNA, the TCRdb D assignment of TRBD1 cannot be verified. The CDR3 totals 13 residues. Germline CDR1 is ENHRY and CDR2 is SYGVKD.

V and J are TRBV21-1 and TRBJ2-7; TCRdb selects TRBD2, and the lack of DNA leaves this call unchecked. TRBV21-1 is a pseudogene locus. CDR3 length equals 18 residues. The CDR3 sequence: CASSLEIAGFDLGYEQYF.

The genes are TRBV28 and TRBJ1-2. The CDR3 runs to 13 residues. Germline V CDR1 and CDR2: MDHEN, SYDVKM. The CDR3 loop reads CANSLGDNYGYTF.

CDR3 region: CASSLLAGDPTDTQYF. V is TRBV7-8 and J is TRBJ2-3; the D call of TRBD2 rests on TCRdb alone, since no DNA is present to check it. The V gene's germline CDR1 is SGHVS and CDR2 FQNEAQ. The CDR3 has 16 amino acids.